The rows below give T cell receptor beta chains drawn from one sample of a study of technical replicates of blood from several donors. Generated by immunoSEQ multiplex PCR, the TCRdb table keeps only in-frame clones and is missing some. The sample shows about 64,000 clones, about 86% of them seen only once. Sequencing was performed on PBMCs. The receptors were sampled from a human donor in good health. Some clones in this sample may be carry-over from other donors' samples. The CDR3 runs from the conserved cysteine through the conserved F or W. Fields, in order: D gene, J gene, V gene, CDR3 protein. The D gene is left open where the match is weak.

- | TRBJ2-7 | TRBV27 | CASSLYPPVSHEQYF
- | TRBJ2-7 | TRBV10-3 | CAIREKAGISYEQYF
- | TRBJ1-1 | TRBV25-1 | CASSDLTRNTEAFF
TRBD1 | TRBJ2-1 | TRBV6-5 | CASSRGPPGNEQFF
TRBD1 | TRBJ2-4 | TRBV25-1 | CASSESLKGASNIQYF
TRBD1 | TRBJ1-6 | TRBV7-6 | CASSLQGQGNSPLHF
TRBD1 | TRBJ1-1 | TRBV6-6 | CASSYNDRGNTEAFF
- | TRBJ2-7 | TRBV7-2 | CASSLEGRGYEQYF
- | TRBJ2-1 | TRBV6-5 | CASSPTVSSYNEQFF
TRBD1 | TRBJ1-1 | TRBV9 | CASSPTGGRTEAFF
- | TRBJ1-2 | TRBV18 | CASSPQEAGGYTF
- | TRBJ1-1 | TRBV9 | CASSVEPGKNTEAFF
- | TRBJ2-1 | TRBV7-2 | CASSTLRTVYNEQFF
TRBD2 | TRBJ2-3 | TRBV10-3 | CAISPGTSGRAKGDTQYF
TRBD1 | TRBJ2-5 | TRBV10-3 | CAISSGTGSQETQYF
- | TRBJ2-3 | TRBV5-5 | CASSLGRFTDTQYF
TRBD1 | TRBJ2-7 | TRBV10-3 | CAIREGQLTYEQYF
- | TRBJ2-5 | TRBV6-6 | CASSYSKGGQETQYF
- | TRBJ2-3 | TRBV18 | CASTVTDTQYF
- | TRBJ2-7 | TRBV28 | CASSLGGAGLGQYF
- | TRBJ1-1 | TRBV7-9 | CASSLKQTEAFF
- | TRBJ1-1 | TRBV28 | CASAVGTEAFF
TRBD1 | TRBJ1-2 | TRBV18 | CASSPTGQGASYGYTF
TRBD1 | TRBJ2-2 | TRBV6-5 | CASTPGGTGELFF
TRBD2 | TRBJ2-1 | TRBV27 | CASSLSGAGGPNEQFF
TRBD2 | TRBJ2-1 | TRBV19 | CASSIGGGEFF
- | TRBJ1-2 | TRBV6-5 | CASSYVPGTTTYGYTF
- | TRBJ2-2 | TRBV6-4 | CASSPTGVNTGELFF
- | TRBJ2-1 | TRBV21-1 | CASSMEREGNNEQFF
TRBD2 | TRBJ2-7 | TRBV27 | CASSISGREQYF
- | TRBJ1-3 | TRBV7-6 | CASSRTAGSGNTIYF
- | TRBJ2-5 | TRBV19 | CASRGETQYF
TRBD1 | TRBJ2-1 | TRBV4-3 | CASSQDFVGQTEQFF
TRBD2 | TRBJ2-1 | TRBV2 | CASSALAGGRYEQFF
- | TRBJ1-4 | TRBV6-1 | CASSHGVEKLFF
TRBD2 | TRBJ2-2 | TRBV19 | CASSGGGTSGGELFF
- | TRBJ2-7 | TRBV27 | CATNRDYEQYF